Listed below are T cell receptor beta chains from one sample, sequenced in a study of blood T cell repertoires in COVID-19. TCRdb keeps only in-frame clones here, not all; method: immunoSEQ multiplex PCR. The sample lists 30,000 to 35,000 clones; approximately 83% were seen once. The sequenced sample consisted of peripheral blood. Receptor source: a man in his fifties or sixties with acute or convalescent COVID-19. CDR3s include the opening cysteine and the closing phenylalanine or tryptophan. A D gene is named only where the DNA matches it firmly. Clone size is stated in some rows and not others, as once, few, many or a class when expanded.

V gene	D gene	J gene	clone size	CDR3 DNA	CDR3 protein
TRBV5-1	NA	TRBJ2-2	NA	TGCGCCAGCAGCTTCACCGCGGACACCGGGGAGCTGTTTTTT	CASSFTADTGELFF
TRBV5-3	NA	TRBJ1-5	NA	TGTGCCAGAAGCTTGCGGAATCAGCCCCAGCATTTT	CARSLRNQPQHF
TRBV6-1	TRBD2	TRBJ2-1	large	TGTGCCAGCAGTGAAGAACTAGCGGGTTACAATGAGCAGTTCTTC	CASSEELAGYNEQFF
TRBV28	TRBD1	TRBJ1-1	once	TGTGCCAGCAGTTTTTCAGGGGGTTTTGGGAACACTGAAGCTTTCTTT	CASSFSGGFGNTEAFF
TRBV19	TRBD1	TRBJ2-4	once	TGTGCCAGTAGTTCTTCCCGGGACAGGGGAATTGCCAAAAACATTCAGTACTTC	CASSSSRDRGIAKNIQYF
TRBV19	NA	TRBJ1-4	NA	TGTGCCAGTAGTATCTCGGTTAGAGGGCCCGATGAAAAACTGTTTTTT	CASSISVRGPDEKLFF
TRBV6-1	NA	TRBJ2-2	NA	TGTGCCAGCAGTGAAGGGGGCAGGTCCACCGGGGAGCTGTTTTTT	CASSEGGRSTGELFF
TRBV6-1	TRBD1	TRBJ1-2	NA	TGTGCCAGCAGTGAAGCCGGGACAGGGTACGTCTATGGCTACACCTTC	CASSEAGTGYVYGYTF
TRBV5-8	TRBD1	TRBJ1-2	NA	TGTGCCAGCAGCAGTGGGGGGACAGGGCACGACTACACCTTC	CASSSGGTGHDYTF
TRBV27	NA	TRBJ2-7	once	TGTGCCAGCAGTTTAGCCGGGACACTCTACGAGCAGTACTTC	CASSLAGTLYEQYF
TRBV6-2/TRBV6-3	NA	TRBJ2-7	NA	TGTGCCAGCAGTTACCGGGGGGCAACAAGCGAGCAGTACTTC	CASSYRGATSEQYF
TRBV6-5	TRBD1	TRBJ1-2	NA	TGTGCCAGCAGCTCCCCCTCGGGACAGAACTATGGCTACACCTTC	CASSSPSGQNYGYTF
TRBV19	NA	TRBJ2-2	medium-sized	TGTGCCAGTAGTGCCCGTCGAGTAAACACCGGGGAGCTGTTTTTT	CASSARRVNTGELFF
TRBV19	TRBD1	TRBJ1-2	NA	TGTGCCACCGGGACAGGGGGCCAGGGTTACTATGGCTACACCTTC	CATGTGGQGYYGYTF
TRBV2	TRBD2	TRBJ2-3	NA	TGTGCCAGCAGCCGACTAGCGGGCACAGATACGCAGTATTTT	CASSRLAGTDTQYF
TRBV2	TRBD1	TRBJ1-2	NA	TGTGCCAGCAGTTCGACAGGGGGCACCGTGTCGGGAGGCTACACCTTC	CASSSTGGTVSGGYTF
TRBV10-1	NA	TRBJ1-4	few	TGCGCCAGCAGTGAGAGACTGAGTGATGCAACTAATGAAAAACTGTTTTTT	CASSERLSDATNEKLFF
TRBV10-3	TRBD2	TRBJ2-3	NA	TGTGCCATCAGGGGTGGACTAGCGGGGCCAGATACGCAGTATTTT	CAIRGGLAGPDTQYF
TRBV11-2	TRBD1	TRBJ2-3	NA	TGTGCCAGCAGCTTAGGCCCGACAGGGGGCACAGATACGCAGTATTTT	CASSLGPTGGTDTQYF
TRBV5-4	NA	TRBJ2-7	once	TGTGCCAGCAGCTTGGATTACGGGGCCTACGAGCAGTACTTC	CASSLDYGAYEQYF
TRBV2	TRBD1	TRBJ1-2	once	TGTGCCAGCAGCCCTCGACAGGGGGCGATTGGCTACACCTTC	CASSPRQGAIGYTF
TRBV7-9	TRBD2	TRBJ2-7	medium-sized	TGTGCCAGCAGCGACGGACTAGTCTACGAGCAGTACTTC	CASSDGLVYEQYF
TRBV5-4	NA	TRBJ2-1	NA	TGTGCCAGCAGCTTGTCTACAGTGAATGAGCAGTTCTTC	CASSLSTVNEQFF
TRBV27	NA	TRBJ1-2	few	TGTGCCAGCAGTTTACGCGGGGGTGGCTATGGCTACACCTTC	CASSLRGGGYGYTF
TRBV2	TRBD2	TRBJ2-7	NA	TGTGCCAGCAGTGAAGTGCTAGCGGGGGCCCATGGAGCTTACGAGCAGTACTTC	CASSEVLAGAHGAYEQYF
TRBV21-1	NA	TRBJ2-3	NA	TGTGCCAGCAGCTTACGATCAGGGGGTAAGAGCACAGATACGCAGTATTTT	CASSLRSGGKSTDTQYF
TRBV6-2/TRBV6-3	TRBD1	TRBJ1-1	NA	TGTGCCAGCAGCCGGACAGGCAGGGCTGAAGCTTTCTTT	CASSRTGRAEAFF
TRBV4-2	NA	TRBJ1-3	NA	TGTGCCAGCAGCGGCGGGTACTCTGGAAACACCATATATTTT	CASSGGYSGNTIYF
TRBV7-2	NA	TRBJ1-2	NA	TGTGCCAGCAGCTTATTGGGACTCGGCTACACCTTC	CASSLLGLGYTF
TRBV24-1	TRBD1	TRBJ1-5	NA	TGTGCCACCAGTCCAGGGGGTTGGGATCAGCCCCAGCATTTT	CATSPGGWDQPQHF
TRBV4-2	NA	TRBJ2-3	NA	TGTGCCAGCAGCCAAGAACGACAAGTCACAGATACGCAGTATTTT	CASSQERQVTDTQYF
TRBV6-5	TRBD2	TRBJ2-5	NA	TGTGCCAGCAGCGGGACTAGCGGACAAGAGACCCAGTACTTC	CASSGTSGQETQYF
TRBV7-9	TRBD1	TRBJ1-1	few	TGTGCCAGCAGCCTTGACAGGGGACGGGGGAACACTGAAGCTTTCTTT	CASSLDRGRGNTEAFF
TRBV28	NA	TRBJ2-7	NA	TGTGCCAGCAGTTTAGGGGGGACTGGAGCCTACGAGCAGTACTTC	CASSLGGTGAYEQYF
TRBV5-1	NA	TRBJ2-3	NA	TGCGCCAGCAGCACGGAGCTTCATACGCAGTATTTT	CASSTELHTQYF
TRBV19	NA	TRBJ1-2	NA	TGTGCCAGTAGTTCAGACAGTCTGGTCCTTAACTATGGCTACACCTTC	CASSSDSLVLNYGYTF
TRBV5-1	NA	TRBJ2-7	NA	TGCGCCAGCAGCTTGGGAACAGGGTCCGCCTACGAGCAGTACTTC	CASSLGTGSAYEQYF
TRBV6-2/TRBV6-3	NA	TRBJ1-6	once	TGTGCCAGCAGTCGGGAGTTGGGACCCCTCCACTTT	CASSRELGPLHF
TRBV5-6	TRBD1	TRBJ2-7	NA	TGTGCCAGCAGGAACCGGGACAGTCTCTACGAGCAGTACTTC	CASRNRDSLYEQYF
TRBV18	TRBD1	TRBJ1-3	NA	TGTGCCAGCTCACCGGGGACAGGGGGCTACGGAAACACCATATATTTT	CASSPGTGGYGNTIYF
TRBV19	TRBD2	TRBJ2-1	NA	TGTGCCAGTAGTGGGAGGGAGGGCCGATACAATGAGCAGTTCTTC	CASSGREGRYNEQFF
TRBV28	NA	TRBJ2-7	NA	TGTGCCAGCAGTCCCACCGACTGTCCTCTCTGCGAGCAGTACTTC	CASSPTDCPLCEQYF
TRBV6-1	NA	TRBJ2-2	NA	TGTGCCAGCAGTGAGATTACCAGGGGGGCCACCGGGGAGCTGTTTTTT	CASSEITRGATGELFF
TRBV5-1	NA	TRBJ1-1	NA	TGCGCCAGCAGCTTGGGCCAGGGATGGGACACTGAAGCTTTCTTT	CASSLGQGWDTEAFF
TRBV19	NA	TRBJ1-2	NA	TGTGCCAGTAGTATACTAGCCGGAGGATATGGCTACACCTTC	CASSILAGGYGYTF
TRBV15	TRBD2	TRBJ2-1	few	TGTGCCACCAGCAGAGATCTTATAGCGGGAGGGGCCTACAATGAGCAGTTCTTC	CATSRDLIAGGAYNEQFF
TRBV27	TRBD1	TRBJ2-7	NA	TGTGCCAGCAGCAGGGGACAGTCCTTCTACGAGCAGTACTTC	CASSRGQSFYEQYF
TRBV15	NA	TRBJ1-2	NA	TGTGCCACCAGCAGAGATGGGTCAGTTAGGGGCTATGGCTACACCTTC	CATSRDGSVRGYGYTF
TRBV27	TRBD1	TRBJ1-2	NA	TGTGCCAGCACCCTGCGACAGGGGGTGGACTATGGCTACACCTTC	CASTLRQGVDYGYTF
TRBV6-5	NA	TRBJ1-4	NA	TGTGCCAGCAGTTGGACGGAGGGAAGGGAAAAACTGTTTTTT	CASSWTEGREKLFF
TRBV5-1	TRBD2	TRBJ2-7	NA	TGCGCCAGCAGCTTGGTAGCGGGGGGCGGCGAGCAGTACTTC	CASSLVAGGGEQYF
TRBV5-6	TRBD1	TRBJ2-4	NA	TGTGCCAGCAGCGCGGGACAGGCAAAAGGAATTCAGTACTTC	CASSAGQAKGIQYF
TRBV28	NA	TRBJ1-4	NA	TGTGCCAGCAGTTTACGCCGGTCGGTTTATATTTCTGAAAAACTGTTTTTT	CASSLRRSVYISEKLFF